Listed below are T cell receptor beta chains from one sample, sequenced in a study of blood T cell repertoires in COVID-19. Method: immunoSEQ multiplex PCR; TCRdb's copy keeps in-frame clones and lacks some. In the table there are over 400,000 clones, roughly 85% of which are singletons. Sequencing was performed on peripheral blood. These receptors originate from a woman younger than 45 with active or convalescent COVID-19. Each CDR3 is given with its conserved first and last residue. A D gene is named only where the DNA matches it firmly. The size of a clone is reported for some rows only, either as once, few or many, or as a class for expanded clones.

j_call,v_call,cdr3_length,clone_size,d_call,cdr3_nt,cdr3_aa
TRBJ1-3,TRBV4-1,15,.,.,TGCGCCAGCAGCCAAGAGGGCTCCTCTGGAAACACCATATATTTT,CASSQEGSSGNTIYF
TRBJ2-3,TRBV6-5,15,few,TRBD2,TGTGCCAGCAGGGGGACTAGCGGGAGAGCAGATACGCAGTATTTT,CASRGTSGRADTQYF
TRBJ1-6,TRBV6-1,14,.,TRBD1,TGTGCCAGCAGTGAAGCGGAAGGGACAGGGCGGCTCCACTTT,CASSEAEGTGRLHF
TRBJ2-3,TRBV7-6,15,.,.,TGTGCCAGCAGCCCGACAGGCATTAGCACAGATACGCAGTATTTT,CASSPTGISTDTQYF
TRBJ2-3,TRBV5-4,14,.,.,TGTGCCAGCAGCTTGGACAGATTCACAGATACGCAGTATTTT,CASSLDRFTDTQYF
TRBJ1-2,TRBV6-6,15,.,TRBD1,TGTGCCAGCAGCTGGACTCGGGGGACAGAGGGCGGCTACACCTTC,CASSWTRGTEGGYTF
TRBJ1-2,TRBV6-1,13,.,.,TGTGCCAGCAGCGAAGACAGACGTTATGGCTACACCTTC,CASSEDRRYGYTF
TRBJ2-5,TRBV21-1,15,.,.,TGTGCCAGCAGCATACGACAGGCGTCTGGGGAGACCCAGTACTTC,CASSIRQASGETQYF
TRBJ2-2,TRBV5-4,15,.,.,TGTGCCAGCAGCAAAGGACAACTGAACACCGGGGAGCTGTTTTTT,CASSKGQLNTGELFF
TRBJ1-1,TRBV14,15,.,TRBD1,TGTGCCAGCAGCCAATTCCTGACAGGGGACACTGAAGCTTTCTTT,CASSQFLTGDTEAFF
TRBJ1-4,TRBV5-1,14,.,.,TGCGCCAGCAGGATGTGGGAGGGTAATGAAAAACTGTTTTTT,CASRMWEGNEKLFF
TRBJ1-2,TRBV19,14,once,TRBD1,TGTGCCAGTAGTAACAGACAGGGGGCCTATGGCTACACCTTC,CASSNRQGAYGYTF
TRBJ1-1,TRBV6-6,13,.,.,TGTGCCAGCAGTTACCCCGGGGGCACTGAAGCTTTCTTT,CASSYPGGTEAFF
TRBJ1-2,TRBV6-1,14,.,.,TGTGCCAGCAGTGAAGCGGCAGCTAACTATGGCTACACCTTC,CASSEAAANYGYTF
TRBJ2-1,TRBV6-5,12,.,.,TGTGCCAGCAGGGGGCCCTACAATGAGCAGTTCTTC,CASRGPYNEQFF
TRBJ2-5,TRBV11-2,16,.,TRBD1,TGTGCCAGCAGCCAGGACAGGGGAAGAGCACAAGAGACCCAGTACTTC,CASSQDRGRAQETQYF
TRBJ2-5,TRBV21-1,15,.,.,TGTGCCAGCAGCAACTCCGGGACTAACCAAGAGACCCAGTACTTC,CASSNSGTNQETQYF
TRBJ1-1,TRBV6-5,14,.,TRBD1,TGTGCCAGCAATCGGGACAGCGTGAACACTGAAGCTTTCTTT,CASNRDSVNTEAFF
TRBJ2-4,TRBV24-1,15,.,.,TGTGCCACCAGTGAGCTGACTGGGGCGGTAAACATTCAGTACTTC,CATSELTGAVNIQYF
TRBJ1-4,TRBV12-3/TRBV12-4,13,.,.,TGTGCCAGCAGTTTGCGGGAAAATGAAAAACTGTTTTTT,CASSLRENEKLFF
TRBJ2-5,TRBV7-9,13,.,.,TGTGCCAGCAGCGATTGGGGAGAAGAGACCCAGTACTTC,CASSDWGEETQYF
TRBJ1-1,TRBV6-5,13,.,TRBD1,TGTGCCAACAGGGGGGGGGCGCACACTGAAGCTTTCTTT,CANRGGAHTEAFF
TRBJ2-1,TRBV27,16,.,.,TGTGCCAGCAGTACCCTAGGGGGACGTAACTCCAATGAGCAGTTCTTC,CASSTLGGRNSNEQFF